The next 32 T cell receptor beta chains were all read from a single sample in a study of chemoradiotherapy in HPV16-positive cancers. TCRdb's copy holds only in-frame clones and misses some; the assay was immunoSEQ multiplex PCR. The sample includes some 1,600 clones, approximately 78% seen only once; the top ten take 5.8%. The sequencing used tumor tissue, collected from a patient who underwent chemoradiotherapy. The origin of the receptors is a human donor with HPV-associated anogenital cancer.

CDR3 sequence (DNA): TGCAGCGCTAGACAGGGATCGGATTCACCCCTCCACTTT. It yields the protein CSARQGSDSPLHF. The genes are TRBV29-1 and TRBJ1-6; 7 bases are shared with TRBD1. This CDR3 is 13 amino acids long. J gave up 8 bases and V 7 bases, and 8 bases lay outside the gene matches. Germline values: CDR1 SQVTM, CDR2 ANQGSEA.

V usage is TRBV7-3 and J usage is TRBJ2-3; TRBD2 matches at 11 bases. V dropped 2 bases and J dropped 5; count of bases not matched to a gene: 3. CDR3 length equals 15 residues. CDR1 and CDR2 from the germline V gene are SGHTA and FQGTGA. The CDR3 nucleotides read TGTGCCAGCAGCTTAGGCGGGACTAGCGGAGATACGCAGTATTTT. This sequence encodes CASSLGGTSGDTQYF.

The chain recombines TRBV11-3 with TRBJ2-5; no clear D. The CDR3 spans 14 residues. Germline CDR1 SGHNT, CDR2 YENEEA. V dropped 2 bases and J dropped 4 bases, with 11 bases sitting between them. DNA for the CDR3: TGTGCCAGCAGCTTAAATGGGGTGGCAGAGACCCAGTACTTC. Translation: CASSLNGVAETQYF. Supplemented by reference TRBV11-3 and TRBJ2-5, the full variable domain reads EAGVVQSPRYKIIEKKQPVAFWCNPISGHNTLYWYLQNLGQGPELLIRYENEEAVDDSQLPKDRFSAERLKGVDSTLKIQPAELGDSAVYLCASSLNGVAETQYFGPGTRLLVL.

The chain has TRBV5-1 and TRBJ2-7; D possibly corresponds to TRBD1 (5 bases). Deletions cut 0 bases from V and 2 bases from J, with 15 bases between. The germline gives CDR1 SGHRS, CDR2 YFSETQ. This CDR3 spans 16 amino acids. The CDR3 DNA reads as TGCGCCAGCAGCTTGGCTTTCGGCAGGGCGACCTACGAGCAGTACTTC. This gives the protein CASSLAFGRATYEQYF.

This clone was seen a single time. The chain has TRBV29-1 and TRBJ2-1, with D uncertain. Per the germline V gene, CDR1 is SQVTM and CDR2 is ANQGSEA. Trimming pared 3 bases from V and 6 bases from J, leaving 9 bases between. CDR3 length equals 12 residues. DNA for the CDR3: TGCAGCGTTGACCTAGAACCCAATGAGCAGTTCTTC. Translated: CSVDLEPNEQFF.

This clone was seen a few times. The chain links TRBV11-3 to TRBJ2-1; the match to TRBD2 covers 12 bases. Germline lookup yields CDR1 SGHNT and CDR2 YENEEA. V lost 6 bases to trimming and J lost 8 bases; unmatched junction nucleotides: 8. CDR3 size: 15 residues. CDR3 loop: CASSLAGGLIDEQFF. The DNA for the CDR3 is TGTGCCAGCAGTCTAGCGGGGGGGCTCATCGATGAGCAGTTCTTC.

In DNA form, the CDR3 reads TGCGCCAGCAGCGGACAGGGTACAGGAAACACCATATATTTT. As protein: CASSGQGTGNTIYF. The chain combines TRBV5-1 with TRBJ1-3, with TRBD1 matching over 8 bases. With 4 bases clipped from V and 4 bases from J, the junction kept 4 bases outside the gene matches. The CDR3 consists of 14 residues. Germline CDR1 is SGHRS and CDR2 is YFSETQ.

The rearrangement uses TRBV15 and TRBJ2-1; tentative D call: TRBD2 (5 bases). Germline V gives CDR1 LNHNV, CDR2 YYDKDF (reference sequence). CDR3 length: 16 residues. V lost 0 bases and J 5 bases, leaving 14 bases between the germline ends. Here the CDR3 DNA reads TGTGCCACCAGCAGAGAGCGCGGGTCGTTGCACAATGAGCAGTTCTTC. Amino acids: CATSRERGSLHNEQFF. Drawing the rest from reference TRBV15 and TRBJ2-1, the complete variable domain is DAMVIQNPRYQVTQFGKPVTLSCSQTLNHNVMYWYQQKSSQAPKLLFHYYDKDFNNEADTPDNFQSRRPNTSFCFLDIRSPGLGDTAMYLCATSRERGSLHNEQFFGPGTRLTVL.

The CDR3 region has the DNA TGTGCCACCAGACAGACGGGGACAGCTCAACCAGACCAGCCCCAGCATTTT. It is translated as CATRQTGTAQPDQPQHF. The genes are TRBV15 and TRBJ1-5, with 7 bases that match TRBD1. The junction had 18 bases not matched to a gene; V was cut back by 6 bases and J by 7 bases. This CDR3 has 17 residues. Looked up from germline, CDR1 is LNHNV and CDR2 is YYDKDF (reference sequence).

This chain uses TRBV18 with TRBJ1-4; possible D gene TRBD1, 6 bases. Germline CDR1 is KGHSH and CDR2 is LQKENI. V shed 4 bases and J shed 6 bases, with 12 bases lying between them. This CDR3 has 14 amino acids. This chain's CDR3 is CASSRNREDEKLFF. CDR3 nucleotides: TGTGCCAGCTCACGAAACAGGGAAGATGAAAAACTGTTTTTT.

This clone was seen only a few times. The gene calls are TRBV5-1 and TRBJ1-5; tentatively, D is TRBD1 (6 bases). With 4 bases removed from V and 3 bases from J, the gap between germline ends came to 14 bases. The CDR3 has 15 amino acids. CDR1 and CDR2 from the germline V gene are SGHRS and YFSETQ. The CDR3, as DNA: TGCGCCAGCAGCCCGGACGGACAGAACAATCAGCCCCAGCATTTT. Translating gives CASSPDGQNNQPQHF.

This clone was seen a handful of times. V is TRBV5-6 and J is TRBJ2-1; D not certain. The CDR3 is 16 amino acids. V lost 1 base and J 2 bases, leaving 13 bases between the germline ends. Germline values: CDR1 SGHDT, CDR2 YYEEEE. The CDR3 protein is CASSLSYLETYNEQFF. The CDR3 nucleotides read TGTGCCAGCAGCTTGTCATACTTGGAGACCTACAATGAGCAGTTCTTC.

CDR3 sequence reads: CASTQGAHQPQHF. For the CDR3, the DNA is TGTGCCAGCACCCAAGGGGCACATCAGCCCCAGCATTTT. J is TRBJ1-5 and V is TRBV6-1, with D possibly TRBD1 on 5 matching bases. Germline V lookup: CDR1 MNHNS, CDR2 SASEGT. CDR3 length: 13 amino acids. V shed 7 bases and J shed 5 bases, with 12 bases lying between them.

The chain carries TRBV28 and TRBJ2-7; the match to TRBD1 covers 8 bases. The CDR3 is made up of 14 amino acids. V trimming: 6 bases; J trimming: 7 bases; junction bases outside the gene matches: 11. In germline, CDR1 is MDHEN, CDR2 SYDVKM. The CDR3: CASRPPGQVLEQYF. The CDR3 coding sequence is TGTGCCAGCAGGCCTCCGGGACAGGTCCTAGAGCAGTACTTC.

This clone was counted once. The V call is TRBV5-5, the J call TRBJ1-2, with D hard to call. This CDR3 is built from 13 residues. Trimming stripped 0 bases from V and 2 bases from J, with 5 bases between. Germline CDR1 is SGHKS and CDR2 is YYEKEE (reference sequence). In DNA, the CDR3 is TGTGCCAGCAGCTTGGTGGTCAACTATGGCTACACCTTC. Residues: CASSLVVNYGYTF.

This clone showed up just a few times. DNA of the CDR3: TGTGCCAGCAGCTCCGGGACTCATGCCGGGGAGCTGTTTTTT. The encoded protein is CASSSGTHAGELFF. The chain uses TRBV7-2 and TRBJ2-2; TRBD2 might be the D (6 bases). Germline loops: CDR1 SGHTA, CDR2 FQGNSA. This CDR3 has 14 residues. The germline V and J ends were trimmed by 4 bases and 6 bases, with 12 bases remaining between them.

The chain couples TRBV5-4 to TRBJ2-3; 14 bases are shared with TRBD2. This CDR3 has 16 amino acids. With 4 bases clipped from V and 9 bases from J, the junction kept 10 bases outside the gene matches. Germline V gene sequence: CDR1 SGHNT, CDR2 YYREEE (reference sequence). The CDR3, as DNA: TGTGCCAGCAGCAAGACTAGCGGGGGGGCAATTTGGACGCAGTATTTT. This translates into CASSKTSGGAIWTQYF.

The chain combines TRBV7-8 with TRBJ2-5, with a weak D call TRBD1 (6 bases). Trimming took off 3 bases at V and 0 bases at J, with 14 bases between the two ends. The CDR3 runs to 16 residues. CDR1 is SGHVS and CDR2 is FQNEAQ in the germline V gene. This chain's CDR3 is CASSFPDRSYQETQYF. DNA of the CDR3: TGTGCCAGCAGCTTTCCGGACAGATCCTACCAAGAGACCCAGTACTTC.

V usage is TRBV5-8 and J usage is TRBJ1-3; D is uncertain. Looked up from germline, CDR1 is SGHTS and CDR2 is YDEGEE. V was clipped by 1 base and J by 4 bases, with 3 bases between them. The CDR3 has 12 amino acids. The CDR3 loop is CASSLRGNTIYF. CDR3 DNA sequence: TGTGCCAGCAGCTTGAGGGGAAACACCATATATTTT.

The chain has TRBV5-1 and TRBJ1-1, with a tentative D call TRBD1 (6 bases). The CDR3 has 16 amino acids. V was trimmed by 2 bases and J by 5 bases, leaving 19 bases between them. Germline V lookup: CDR1 SGHRS, CDR2 YFSETQ. The CDR3 sequence: CASSFSGGLGTTEAFF. DNA for the CDR3: TGCGCCAGCAGCTTTTCGGGGGGGCTTGGTACGACTGAAGCTTTCTTT.

The gene calls are TRBV6-5 and TRBJ1-6, with D tentatively TRBD1 (6 bases). The CDR3 is 15 amino acids. Between the trimmed V and J ends, which lost 6 bases and 9 bases, there was a span of 18 bases. Germline V gene data show CDR1 as MNHEY and CDR2 as SVGAGI. CDR3: CASSPGGGLGSPLHF. The CDR3 coding sequence is TGTGCCAGCAGCCCCGGGGGGGGGCTTGGTTCACCCCTCCACTTT.

The CDR3, as DNA: TGTGCCAGCAGTGTAGCGGGAATCCACACCGGGGAGCTGTTTTTT. Translating it yields CASSVAGIHTGELFF. The chain employs TRBV6-1 and TRBJ2-2, with 8 bases matching TRBD2. CDR3 size: 15 residues. CDR1 MNHNS and CDR2 SASEGT come from the germline V gene. J was trimmed by 3 bases and V by 4 bases; bases with no gene match: 4.

This rearrangement joins TRBV28 to TRBJ2-7; D may match TRBD1 or TRBD2 (6 bases each). Trimming shortened V by 4 bases and J by 0 bases, and 19 bases separated the two germline ends. This CDR3 has 17 amino acids. Per the germline V gene, CDR1 is MDHEN and CDR2 is SYDVKM. Written as DNA, the CDR3 is TGTGCCAGCAGTTCATGGGGGTGGGGGGACACCTCCTACGAGCAGTACTTC. It specifies CASSSWGWGDTSYEQYF.

The chain employs TRBV9 and TRBJ2-1; 9 bases align to TRBD1. Germline V gene sequence: CDR1 SGDLS, CDR2 YYNGEE. CDR3 size: 14 residues. The ends lost 6 bases at V and 8 bases at J; junction bases unmatched: 9. CDR3 DNA: TGTGCCAGCAACCCCGGACAGGGGAAGTATGAGCAGTTCTTC. Its protein is CASNPGQGKYEQFF.

The V gene is TRBV10-3, the J gene TRBJ2-7; possible D gene TRBD1, 6 bases. V lost 7 bases and J lost 2, with 18 bases in between. Germline CDR1 ENHRY, CDR2 SYGVKD. The CDR3 sequence is 15 residues long. The CDR3 coding sequence is TGTGCCATCAAGGGGGACGGGACACCAACCTACGAGCAGTACTTC. Its protein is CAIKGDGTPTYEQYF.

The chain employs TRBV7-3 and TRBJ2-2, with TRBD1 identical over 9 bases. J lost 5 bases, V lost 5 bases, and 9 bases had no gene match. The germline gives CDR1 SGHTA, CDR2 FQGTGA. CDR3 size: 16 residues. The chain's CDR3 is CASSLGGQGMTGELFF. DNA for the CDR3: TGTGCCAGCAGCCTAGGGGGACAGGGTATGACCGGGGAGCTGTTTTTT.

V is TRBV7-2 and J is TRBJ2-7, with TRBD1 identical over 7 bases. The CDR3 length is 18 residues. Trimming removed 2 bases from V and 6 bases from J; junction bases left unmatched: 19. Germline CDR1 SGHTA, CDR2 FQGNSA. The CDR3 nucleotides are TGTGCCAGCAGCTTATTGCCCCCTCTTGTACAGGGGAATTTCGAGCAGTACTTC. The encoded protein is CASSLLPPLVQGNFEQYF.

This chain links TRBV18 with TRBJ2-2; D remains ambiguous. The V gene lost 3 bases and the J gene lost 3 bases, with 8 bases spanning the gap. CDR3 length: 14 residues. The V gene's germline CDR1 is KGHSH and CDR2 LQKENI. Here the CDR3 DNA reads TGTGCCAGCTCACCCGGACCGTACACCGGGGAGCTGTTTTTT. Translated: CASSPGPYTGELFF.

J is TRBJ2-1 and V is TRBV27, with 9 bases lining up with TRBD1. This CDR3 has 17 residues. V lost 5 bases and J lost 6; bases outside the gene matches: 14. The germline V gene has CDR1 MNHEY and CDR2 SMNVEV (reference sequence). CDR3 region: CASSPGTGRLLSNEQFF. In nucleotides, the CDR3 is TGTGCCAGCAGTCCCGGGACAGGGCGGTTATTGTCCAATGAGCAGTTCTTC.

The V and J genes are TRBV5-1 and TRBJ2-7; 7 bases are a match to TRBD1. Trimming at V came to 4 bases and at J to 4 bases, leaving 11 bases not matched to a gene. This CDR3 has 15 residues. Germline CDR1 and CDR2: SGHRS and YFSETQ. CDR3 in DNA: TGCGCCAGCAGCGTCGGGACAGAAGCTAGGTACGAGCAGTACTTC. It is translated as CASSVGTEARYEQYF.

This clone has more than one count but fewer than ten. This CDR3 reads CASSNPGVGGSPLHF. In nucleotides, the CDR3 is TGTGCCAGCAGCAACCCAGGGGTGGGAGGGTCACCCCTCCACTTT. The rearrangement uses TRBV6-1 and TRBJ1-6; a weak D match, TRBD1 (6 bases). The CDR3 has 15 amino acids. V lost 6 bases, J lost 10 bases, and 19 bases lay in between. The germline gives CDR1 MNHNS, CDR2 SASEGT.

The rearrangement links TRBV9 to TRBJ1-1; no firm D call. This CDR3 region has 12 residues. Trimming cost V 3 bases and J 1 base, with 4 bases left between them. Germline CDR1 SGDLS, CDR2 YYNGEE. This CDR3 reads CASSARNTEAFF. CDR3 DNA sequence: TGTGCCAGCAGCGCGAGGAACACTGAAGCTTTCTTT.